The clone carrying this T cell receptor beta chain was counted once. Its target is not known. Sequenced by immunoSEQ multiplex PCR; TCRdb stores in-frame clones only, minus some. The sample contains about 2.1 million clones, about 93% of which appear only once. CD8 cells regarded as naive lacked CD45RO, were positively chosen for CCR7, and omitted terminally differentiated effector memory CD45RA+ cells. The germline gives CDR1 SEHNR, CDR2 FQNEAQ (reference sequence). This CDR3 has 11 amino acids. Trimming pared 8 bases from V and 6 bases from J, leaving 7 bases between. This record belongs to a study of shared clonotypes between healthy human individuals. Points from the study as a whole: Compared with clonotypes that all four donors shared, non-shared clonotypes had lower generation probabilities. Naive subsets tended to show greater estimated richness than memory subsets.

The sample comprised naive CD8+ T cells from PBMCs. The sequence was collected from a man between 18 and 35 years old in good health. Some clones in this sample may be carry-over from other donors' samples. The gene calls are TRBV7-9 and TRBJ2-2; D gene unclear. CDR3 loop: CASRSAGELFF. Written as DNA, the CDR3 is TGTGCCAGCCGGTCGGCCGGGGAGCTGTTTTTT.